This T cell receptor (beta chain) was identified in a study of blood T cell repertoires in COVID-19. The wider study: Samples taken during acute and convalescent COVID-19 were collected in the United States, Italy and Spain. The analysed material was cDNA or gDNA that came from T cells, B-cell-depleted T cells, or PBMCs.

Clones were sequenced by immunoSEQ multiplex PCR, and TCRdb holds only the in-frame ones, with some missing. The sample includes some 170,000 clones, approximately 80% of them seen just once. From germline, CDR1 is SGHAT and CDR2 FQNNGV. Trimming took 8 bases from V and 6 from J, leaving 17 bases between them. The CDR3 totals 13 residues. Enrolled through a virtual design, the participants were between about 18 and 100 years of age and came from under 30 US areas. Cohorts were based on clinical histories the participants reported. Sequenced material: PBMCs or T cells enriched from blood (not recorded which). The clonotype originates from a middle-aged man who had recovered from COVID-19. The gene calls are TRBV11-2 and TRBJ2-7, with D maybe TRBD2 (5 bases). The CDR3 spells CASSLAGTGEQYF. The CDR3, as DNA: TGTGCCAGCTCCTTGGCGGGTACGGGCGAGCAGTACTTC.